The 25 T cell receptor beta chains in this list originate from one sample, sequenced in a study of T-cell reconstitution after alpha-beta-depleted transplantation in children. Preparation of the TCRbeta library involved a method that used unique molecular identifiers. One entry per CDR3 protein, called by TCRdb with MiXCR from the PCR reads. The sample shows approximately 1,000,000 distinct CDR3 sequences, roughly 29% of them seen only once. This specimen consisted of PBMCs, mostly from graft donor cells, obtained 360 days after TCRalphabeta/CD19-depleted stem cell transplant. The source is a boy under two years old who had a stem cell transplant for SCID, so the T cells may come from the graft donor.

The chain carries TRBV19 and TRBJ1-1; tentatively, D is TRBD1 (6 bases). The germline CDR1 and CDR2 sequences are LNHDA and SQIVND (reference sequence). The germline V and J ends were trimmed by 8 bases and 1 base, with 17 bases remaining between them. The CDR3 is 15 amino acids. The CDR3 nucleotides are TGTGCCAGTGGGATACAGGGAATCAGGAACACTGAAGCTTTCTTT. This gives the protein CASGIQGIRNTEAFF.

The CDR3 sequence is CATSDPTSGTGRGTQYF. CDR3 coding DNA: TGTGCCACCAGTGACCCCACCTCCGGGACAGGGCGGGGTACGCAGTATTTT. This chain uses TRBV24-1 with TRBJ2-3; 9 nucleotides match TRBD1. The junction had 15 bases not matched to a gene; V was cut back by 4 bases and J by 8 bases. Per germline, CDR1 KGHDR and CDR2 SFDVKD. The CDR3 runs 17 residues.

CDR3 residues: CASSLRQVTTTGELFF. CDR3 in DNA: TGCGCCAGCAGCTTGAGGCAGGTGACAACCACCGGGGAGCTGTTTTTT. The chain has TRBV5-1 and TRBJ2-2; D is ambiguous. From germline, CDR1 is SGHRS and CDR2 YFSETQ. The CDR3 has 16 residues. The V and J ends lost 1 base and 4 bases respectively, with 14 bases between them. Looking up the rest from reference TRBV5-1 and TRBJ2-2 gives the full variable domain: KAGVTQTPRYLIKTRGQQVTLSCSPISGHRSVSWYQQTPGQGLQFLFEYFSETQRNKGNFPGRFSGRQFSNSRSEMNVSTLELGDSALYLCASSLRQVTTTGELFFGEGSRLTVL.

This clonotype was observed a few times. CDR3 amino acids: CSATLGGAPSEQYF. CDR3 coding DNA: TGCAGTGCCACTCTGGGGGGGGCCCCCTCCGAGCAGTACTTC. The J gene is TRBJ2-7, the V gene TRBV20-1; D may be TRBD2 (7 bases). This CDR3 has 14 residues. Trimming removed 6 bases at V and 6 bases at J, with 21 bases between. CDR1 and CDR2 from the germline V gene are DFQATT and SNEGSKA (reference sequence).

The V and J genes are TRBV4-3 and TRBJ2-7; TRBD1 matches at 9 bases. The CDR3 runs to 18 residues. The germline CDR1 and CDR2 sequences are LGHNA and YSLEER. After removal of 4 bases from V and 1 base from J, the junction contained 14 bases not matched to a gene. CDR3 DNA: TGCGCCAGCAGCCGAGAAACGATTGGACAGGGGCTGTCCTACGAGCAGTACTTC. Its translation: CASSRETIGQGLSYEQYF.

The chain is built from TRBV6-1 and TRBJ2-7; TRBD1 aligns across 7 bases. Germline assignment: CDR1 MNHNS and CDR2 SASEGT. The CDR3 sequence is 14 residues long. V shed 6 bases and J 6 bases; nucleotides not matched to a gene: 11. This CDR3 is CASRTAAGGGEQYF. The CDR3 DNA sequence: TGTGCCAGCAGGACTGCGGCAGGGGGTGGCGAGCAGTACTTC.

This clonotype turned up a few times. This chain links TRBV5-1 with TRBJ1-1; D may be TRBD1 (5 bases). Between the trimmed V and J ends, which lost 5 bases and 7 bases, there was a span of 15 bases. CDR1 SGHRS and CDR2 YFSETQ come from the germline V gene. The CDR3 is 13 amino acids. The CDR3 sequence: CASSPRRGLEAFF. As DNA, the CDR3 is TGCGCCAGCAGTCCCAGGAGGGGTCTTGAAGCTTTCTTT.

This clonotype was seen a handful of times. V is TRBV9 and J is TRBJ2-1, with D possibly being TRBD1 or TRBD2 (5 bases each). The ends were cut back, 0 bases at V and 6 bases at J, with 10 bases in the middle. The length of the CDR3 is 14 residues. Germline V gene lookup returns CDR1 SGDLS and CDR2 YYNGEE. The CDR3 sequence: CASSVVSGGNEQFF. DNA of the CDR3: TGTGCCAGCAGCGTAGTCTCTGGGGGCAATGAGCAGTTCTTC.

The CDR3 nucleotides are TGCGCCAGCAGCTCCCAATCCAATCAGCCCCAGCATTTT. Translated, it gives CASSSQSNQPQHF. This chain connects TRBV4-1 to TRBJ1-5; D is unclear. The CDR3 is 13 residues long. CDR1 and CDR2 (germline): MGHRA, YSYEKL. Trimming cost V 5 bases and J 3 bases, with 8 bases left between them.

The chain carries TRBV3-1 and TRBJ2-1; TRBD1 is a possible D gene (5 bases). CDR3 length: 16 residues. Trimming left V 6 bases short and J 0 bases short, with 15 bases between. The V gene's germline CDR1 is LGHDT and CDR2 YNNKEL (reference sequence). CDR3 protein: CASSIRQTSSYNEQFF. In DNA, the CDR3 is TGTGCCAGCAGTATAAGACAGACGAGCTCCTACAATGAGCAGTTCTTC.

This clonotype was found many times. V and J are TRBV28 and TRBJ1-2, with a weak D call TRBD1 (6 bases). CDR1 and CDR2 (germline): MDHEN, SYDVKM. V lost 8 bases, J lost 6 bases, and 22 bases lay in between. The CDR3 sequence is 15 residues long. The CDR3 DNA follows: TGTGCCAGCCGGAATTCTTTTACAGGGCTACATGGCTACACCTTC. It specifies CASRNSFTGLHGYTF.

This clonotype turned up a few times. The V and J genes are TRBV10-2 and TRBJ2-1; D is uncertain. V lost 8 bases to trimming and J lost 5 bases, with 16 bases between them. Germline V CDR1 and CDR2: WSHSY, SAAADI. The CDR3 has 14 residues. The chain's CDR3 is CASCLVPPNNEQFF. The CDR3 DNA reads TGCGCCAGCTGCCTCGTCCCCCCGAACAATGAGCAGTTCTTC.

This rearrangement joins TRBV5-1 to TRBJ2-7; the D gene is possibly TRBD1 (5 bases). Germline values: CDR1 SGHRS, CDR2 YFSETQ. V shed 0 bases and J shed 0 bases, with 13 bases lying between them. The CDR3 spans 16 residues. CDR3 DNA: TGCGCCAGCAGCTTGGGTTACAGGTCATACTCCTACGAGCAGTACTTC. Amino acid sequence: CASSLGYRSYSYEQYF.

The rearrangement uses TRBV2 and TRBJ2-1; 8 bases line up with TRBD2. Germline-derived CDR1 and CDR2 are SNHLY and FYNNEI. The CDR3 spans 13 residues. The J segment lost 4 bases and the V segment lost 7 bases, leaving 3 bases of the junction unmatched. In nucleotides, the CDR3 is TGTGCCAGCAACGGCGGGGGGTACAATGAGCAGTTCTTC. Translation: CASNGGGYNEQFF.

The DNA of the CDR3 is TGTGCCAGCAGCTTAGGAGGGGCTTATTATTACGAGCAGTACTTC. Translating it yields CASSLGGAYYYEQYF. V is TRBV11-2 and J is TRBJ2-7; D may match TRBD1 or TRBD2 (5 bases each). There are 15 residues in the CDR3. Trimming cost V 1 base and J 4 bases, with 14 bases left between them. Germline loops: CDR1 SGHAT, CDR2 FQNNGV.

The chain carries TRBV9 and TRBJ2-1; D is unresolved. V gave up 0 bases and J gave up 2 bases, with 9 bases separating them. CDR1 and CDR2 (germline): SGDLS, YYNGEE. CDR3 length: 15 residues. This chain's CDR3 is CASSVEGDPYNEQFF. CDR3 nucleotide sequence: TGTGCCAGCAGCGTAGAGGGCGACCCCTACAATGAGCAGTTCTTC.

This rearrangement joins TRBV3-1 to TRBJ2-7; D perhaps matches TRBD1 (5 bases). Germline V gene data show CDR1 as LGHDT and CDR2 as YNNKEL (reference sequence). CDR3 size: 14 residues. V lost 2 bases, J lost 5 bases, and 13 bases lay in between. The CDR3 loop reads CASSQWIRVDEQYF. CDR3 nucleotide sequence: TGTGCCAGCAGCCAATGGATCAGGGTCGACGAGCAGTACTTC.

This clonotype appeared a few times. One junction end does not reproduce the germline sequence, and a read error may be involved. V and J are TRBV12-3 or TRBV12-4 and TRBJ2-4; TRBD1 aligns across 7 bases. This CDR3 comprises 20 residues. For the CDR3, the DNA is TGTGCCAGCAGTTTAGCGCGGACAGGTCAAATTGTTACCGGTAAAATCATTCAGTACTTC. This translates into CASSLARTGQIVTGKIIQYF.

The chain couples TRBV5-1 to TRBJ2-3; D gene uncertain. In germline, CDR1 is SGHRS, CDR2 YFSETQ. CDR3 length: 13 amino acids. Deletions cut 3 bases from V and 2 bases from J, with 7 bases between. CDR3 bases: TGCGCCAGCAGCTCCCCAATCACAGATACGCAGTATTTT. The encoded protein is CASSSPITDTQYF.

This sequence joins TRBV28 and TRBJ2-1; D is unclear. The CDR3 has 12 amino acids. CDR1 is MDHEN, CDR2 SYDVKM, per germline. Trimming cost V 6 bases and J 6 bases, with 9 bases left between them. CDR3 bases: TGTGCCAGCAGCTGGCAGCCCAATGAGCAGTTCTTC. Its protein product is CASSWQPNEQFF. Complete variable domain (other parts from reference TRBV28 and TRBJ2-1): DVKVTQSSRYLVKRTGEKVFLECVQDMDHENMFWYRQDPGLGLRLIYFSYDVKMKEKGDIPEGYSVSREKKERFSLILESASTNQTSMYLCASSWQPNEQFFGPGTRLTVL.

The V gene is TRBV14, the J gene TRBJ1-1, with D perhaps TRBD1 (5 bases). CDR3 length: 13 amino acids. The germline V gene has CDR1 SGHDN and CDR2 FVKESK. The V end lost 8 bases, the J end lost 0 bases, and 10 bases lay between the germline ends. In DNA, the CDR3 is TGTGCCAGCGCCGACAGAGTGAACACTGAAGCTTTCTTT. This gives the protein CASADRVNTEAFF.

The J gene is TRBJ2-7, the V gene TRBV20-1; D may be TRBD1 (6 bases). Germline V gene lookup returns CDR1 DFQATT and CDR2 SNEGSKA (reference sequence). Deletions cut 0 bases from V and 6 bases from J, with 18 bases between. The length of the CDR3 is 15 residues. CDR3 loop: CSARDPGHPTGEQYF. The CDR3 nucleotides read TGCAGTGCTAGAGACCCGGGACATCCGACGGGCGAGCAGTACTTC.

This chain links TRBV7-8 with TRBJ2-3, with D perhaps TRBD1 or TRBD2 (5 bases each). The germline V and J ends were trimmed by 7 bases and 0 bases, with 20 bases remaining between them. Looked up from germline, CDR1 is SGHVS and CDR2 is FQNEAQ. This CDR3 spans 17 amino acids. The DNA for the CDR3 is TGTGCCAGCACCTCGCCGGGACGGGGACCTAGCACAGATACGCAGTATTTT. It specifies CASTSPGRGPSTDTQYF.

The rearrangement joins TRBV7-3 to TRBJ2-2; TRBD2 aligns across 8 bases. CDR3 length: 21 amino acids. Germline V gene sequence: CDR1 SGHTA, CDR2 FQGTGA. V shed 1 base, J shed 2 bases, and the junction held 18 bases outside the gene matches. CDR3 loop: CASSLSPRRGVWQSNTGELFF. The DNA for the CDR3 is TGTGCCAGCAGCTTAAGCCCCCGGCGGGGGGTCTGGCAATCTAACACCGGGGAGCTGTTTTTT.

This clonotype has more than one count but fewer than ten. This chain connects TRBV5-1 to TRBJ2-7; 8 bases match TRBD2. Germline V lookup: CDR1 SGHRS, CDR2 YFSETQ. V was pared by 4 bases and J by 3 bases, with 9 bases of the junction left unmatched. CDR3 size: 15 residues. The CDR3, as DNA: TGCGCCAGCAGCCCTCCGACTAGCGCGGGCTACGAGCAGTACTTC. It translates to CASSPPTSAGYEQYF.